This is a list of T cell receptor beta chains from one sample in a study of T cells in localized non-small cell lung cancer. Sequencing used immunoSEQ multiplex PCR; TCRdb keeps in-frame clones, though not all of them. Counted here are about 6,800 clones, around 42% occurring once; the ten biggest clones make up 7% to 8%. This specimen consisted of lung tumor tissue, obtained before any cancer treatment. The origin of the receptors is a man aged 40 to 70 with stage III lung adenocarcinoma. Both conserved end residues are part of each CDR3. Fields, in order: V gene, D gene, clone size, J gene, CDR3 DNA, CDR3 protein. The D gene is left open where the match is weak. The listing skips clone size in some rows; elsewhere it reads once, few, many or a size class.

v_call: TRBV11-3
d_call: -
clone_size: -
j_call: TRBJ2-5
cdr3_nt: TGTGCCAGCAGCTTGGCAGCCACAGTTGTAGAGACCCAGTACTTC
cdr3_aa: CASSLAATVVETQYF

v_call: TRBV12-2
d_call: -
clone_size: -
j_call: TRBJ2-2
cdr3_nt: TGTGCCACCCGGGGACTAGCGGGAGCGAACACCGGGGAGCTGTTTTTT
cdr3_aa: CATRGLAGANTGELFF

v_call: TRBV29-1
d_call: -
clone_size: few
j_call: TRBJ1-1
cdr3_nt: TGCAGCGTCCTACTGACAGCCCTGAACACTGAAGCTTTCTTT
cdr3_aa: CSVLLTALNTEAFF

v_call: TRBV28
d_call: TRBD1
clone_size: once
j_call: TRBJ1-3
cdr3_nt: TGTGCCAGCTTGGGACAGGGAAGAGGGAACACCATATATTTT
cdr3_aa: CASLGQGRGNTIYF

v_call: TRBV5-1
d_call: TRBD2
clone_size: -
j_call: TRBJ2-3
cdr3_nt: TGCGCCAGCAGCCCGCGACTAGCGGGAAAGTCAGATACGCAGTATTTT
cdr3_aa: CASSPRLAGKSDTQYF

v_call: TRBV18
d_call: -
clone_size: -
j_call: TRBJ2-7
cdr3_nt: TGTGCCAGCTCACTACCCGGGGACTCCACCTACGAGCAGTACTTC
cdr3_aa: CASSLPGDSTYEQYF

v_call: TRBV30
d_call: TRBD1
clone_size: -
j_call: TRBJ1-5
cdr3_nt: TGTGCCTGGGGCCAGGGGGCCTACGAGCCCCAGCATTTT
cdr3_aa: CAWGQGAYEPQHF

v_call: TRBV18
d_call: -
clone_size: once
j_call: TRBJ2-1
cdr3_nt: TGTGCCAGCCGACGTGGGGTAAGCTTCCGGAGCTCCTACAATGAGCAGTTCTTC
cdr3_aa: CASRRGVSFRSSYNEQFF

v_call: TRBV25-1
d_call: -
clone_size: -
j_call: TRBJ2-5
cdr3_nt: TGTGCCAGCAGTGAATCCGCAGGGACTGGAGAGACCCAGTACTTC
cdr3_aa: CASSESAGTGETQYF

v_call: TRBV15
d_call: -
clone_size: -
j_call: TRBJ2-3
cdr3_nt: TGTGCCACCAGCAGAGACAGGGTAATGTCTACGCAGTATTTT
cdr3_aa: CATSRDRVMSTQYF

v_call: TRBV9
d_call: -
clone_size: once
j_call: TRBJ1-2
cdr3_nt: TGTGCCAGCAGCTTCGGACAGACCGGCTACACCTTC
cdr3_aa: CASSFGQTGYTF

v_call: TRBV19
d_call: -
clone_size: -
j_call: TRBJ1-2
cdr3_nt: TGTGCCAGTCTGAAGGGGCAAGTCGGTTATGGCTACACCTTC
cdr3_aa: CASLKGQVGYGYTF

v_call: TRBV6-8
d_call: -
clone_size: once
j_call: TRBJ2-2
cdr3_nt: TGTGCCATCAGTCCCCTTGCAGGGACCACCGGGGAGCTGTTTTTT
cdr3_aa: CAISPLAGTTGELFF

v_call: TRBV11-3
d_call: -
clone_size: few
j_call: TRBJ2-2
cdr3_nt: TGTGCCAGCAGCTTAGGGGTTAGCGGGAACACCGGGGAGCTGTTTTTT
cdr3_aa: CASSLGVSGNTGELFF

v_call: TRBV6-8
d_call: -
clone_size: few
j_call: TRBJ1-2
cdr3_nt: TGTGCCAGCACGTGGTCGGGCCCCTACTATGGCTACACCTTC
cdr3_aa: CASTWSGPYYGYTF

v_call: TRBV6-8
d_call: TRBD1
clone_size: once
j_call: TRBJ1-5
cdr3_nt: TGTGCCAGCAGCCAACAGGGGTTGGAGCCCCAGCATTTT
cdr3_aa: CASSQQGLEPQHF

v_call: TRBV7-6
d_call: -
clone_size: -
j_call: TRBJ2-7
cdr3_nt: TGTGCCAGCAGCCCCGTGAAGGCAGGAATGCGCTACGAGCAGTACTTC
cdr3_aa: CASSPVKAGMRYEQYF

v_call: TRBV19
d_call: -
clone_size: once
j_call: TRBJ1-1
cdr3_nt: TGTGCCAGTAGTGTGGCGATGGGCACTGAAGCTTTCTTT
cdr3_aa: CASSVAMGTEAFF

v_call: TRBV12-5
d_call: -
clone_size: few
j_call: TRBJ2-2
cdr3_nt: TGTGCTAGTGGTTTGGTAGCCGGCCAGGGCCATAAGACCGGGGAGCTGTTTTTT
cdr3_aa: CASGLVAGQGHKTGELFF

v_call: TRBV11-3
d_call: -
clone_size: -
j_call: TRBJ1-1
cdr3_nt: TGTGCCAGCAGCCAACAGGCGGGGGTTATGAACACTGAAGCTTTCTTT
cdr3_aa: CASSQQAGVMNTEAFF

v_call: TRBV11-3
d_call: -
clone_size: few
j_call: TRBJ2-5
cdr3_nt: TGTGCCAGCAGCGGACTCCTACAGGGATTTTATGAGACCCAGTACTTC
cdr3_aa: CASSGLLQGFYETQYF

v_call: TRBV29-1
d_call: TRBD1
clone_size: -
j_call: TRBJ1-4
cdr3_nt: TGCAGCGTTGAGTGGGACAGCAATGAAAAACTGTTTTTT
cdr3_aa: CSVEWDSNEKLFF

v_call: TRBV6-7
d_call: TRBD1
clone_size: few
j_call: TRBJ1-2
cdr3_nt: TGTGCCAGCACCCAGGACAGGGTCTACACCTTC
cdr3_aa: CASTQDRVYTF

v_call: TRBV18
d_call: -
clone_size: -
j_call: TRBJ2-6
cdr3_nt: TGTGCCAGCTCACCAATAGGGGCCAACGTCCTGACTTTC
cdr3_aa: CASSPIGANVLTF

v_call: TRBV9
d_call: -
clone_size: few
j_call: TRBJ2-3
cdr3_nt: TGTGCCAGCAGCGTAGGGGACCAGGGTACGCAGTATTTT
cdr3_aa: CASSVGDQGTQYF

v_call: TRBV1
d_call: -
clone_size: few
j_call: TRBJ2-2
cdr3_nt: TGCGCCAGCAGCCAAGATCCAGGGGCGCTCACCGGGGAGCTGTTTTTT
cdr3_aa: CASSQDPGALTGELFF

v_call: TRBV6-8
d_call: -
clone_size: -
j_call: TRBJ1-6
cdr3_nt: TGTGCCAGCAGTCTACAGGTTCCCTCCTATAATTCACCCCTCCACTTT
cdr3_aa: CASSLQVPSYNSPLHF

v_call: TRBV29-1
d_call: -
clone_size: few
j_call: TRBJ2-2
cdr3_nt: TGCAGCGTTGAGCCGGAGGACACCGGGGAGCTGTTTTTT
cdr3_aa: CSVEPEDTGELFF

v_call: TRBV19
d_call: -
clone_size: medium-sized
j_call: TRBJ2-3
cdr3_nt: TGTGCCAGTAGTTCCGGGGGATCAGATACGCAGTATTTT
cdr3_aa: CASSSGGSDTQYF

v_call: TRBV19
d_call: -
clone_size: once
j_call: TRBJ1-4
cdr3_nt: TGTGCCAGTAGTATTAGCGTGGCGTGGGGGGTTCAGAATGAAAAACTGTTTTTT
cdr3_aa: CASSISVAWGVQNEKLFF

v_call: TRBV30
d_call: -
clone_size: -
j_call: TRBJ2-7
cdr3_nt: TGTGCCTGGAGTCTGAGCACCGGGGGGCACGAGCAGTACTTC
cdr3_aa: CAWSLSTGGHEQYF

v_call: TRBV11-3
d_call: -
clone_size: -
j_call: TRBJ2-1
cdr3_nt: TGTGCCAGCAGCTTAGGTCGAAATATGAATGAGCAGTTCTTC
cdr3_aa: CASSLGRNMNEQFF